This is a list of T cell receptor beta chains from one sample in a study of blood T cell repertoires in COVID-19. Produced via immunoSEQ multiplex PCR; TCRdb's table is partial and in-frame only. The sample lists under 300,000 clones; roughly 90% were seen once. Sequenced material: peripheral blood. The receptors stem from a woman in her 70s with COVID-19, enrolled during active disease. Each CDR3 is given with its conserved first and last residue. A D gene is named only where the DNA matches it firmly. Clone sizes are given selectively: once, few, many, or a class where the clone is expanded.

v_call: TRBV5-5; clone_size: .; cdr3_length: 14; d_call: .; j_call: TRBJ2-5; cdr3_aa: CASSLAGSQETQYF; cdr3_nt: TGTGCCAGCAGCTTGGCAGGGTCACAAGAGACCCAGTACTTC
v_call: TRBV10-3; clone_size: .; cdr3_length: 13; d_call: .; j_call: TRBJ1-3; cdr3_aa: CAITRGSGNTIYF; cdr3_nt: TGTGCCATCACCCGGGGCTCTGGAAACACCATATATTTT
v_call: TRBV28; clone_size: .; cdr3_length: 15; d_call: TRBD1; j_call: TRBJ2-2; cdr3_aa: CASSLTGSGTGELFF; cdr3_nt: TGTGCCAGCAGTTTGACAGGGTCGGGCACCGGGGAGCTGTTTTTT
v_call: TRBV29-1; clone_size: .; cdr3_length: 12; d_call: .; j_call: TRBJ1-2; cdr3_aa: CSASADTYGYTF; cdr3_nt: TGCAGCGCATCGGCGGACACCTATGGCTACACCTTC
v_call: TRBV2; clone_size: few; cdr3_length: 16; d_call: TRBD2; j_call: TRBJ2-1; cdr3_aa: CASSEPPSGSDNEQFF; cdr3_nt: TGTGCCAGCAGTGAACCACCTAGCGGTTCTGACAATGAGCAGTTCTTC
v_call: TRBV5-6; clone_size: .; cdr3_length: 15; d_call: TRBD1; j_call: TRBJ2-7; cdr3_aa: CASSYLGTGLYEQYF; cdr3_nt: TGTGCCAGCAGCTACCTCGGGACAGGGTTGTACGAGCAGTACTTC
v_call: TRBV6-2/TRBV6-3; clone_size: .; cdr3_length: 14; d_call: .; j_call: TRBJ2-2; cdr3_aa: CASSKGGLTGELFF; cdr3_nt: TGTGCCAGCAGTAAAGGCGGGCTGACCGGGGAGCTGTTTTTT
v_call: TRBV7-2; clone_size: once; cdr3_length: 12; d_call: .; j_call: TRBJ1-6; cdr3_aa: CASSYMNSPLHF; cdr3_nt: TGTGCCAGCAGCTATATGAATTCACCCCTCCACTTT
v_call: TRBV18; clone_size: .; cdr3_length: 15; d_call: TRBD1; j_call: TRBJ1-1; cdr3_aa: CASSPWDRGHTEAFF; cdr3_nt: TGTGCCAGCTCACCCTGGGACAGGGGGCACACTGAAGCTTTCTTT
v_call: TRBV9; clone_size: .; cdr3_length: 15; d_call: TRBD2; j_call: TRBJ2-3; cdr3_aa: CASSPRLAGRDTQYF; cdr3_nt: TGTGCCAGCAGCCCCCGACTAGCGGGGAGGGATACGCAGTATTTT
v_call: TRBV30; clone_size: .; cdr3_length: 17; d_call: TRBD2; j_call: TRBJ2-3; cdr3_aa: CAWRMRGGSATTDTQYF; cdr3_nt: TGTGCCTGGAGGATGCGGGGGGGTAGTGCAACCACAGATACGCAGTATTTT
v_call: TRBV7-9; clone_size: .; cdr3_length: 17; d_call: .; j_call: TRBJ1-2; cdr3_aa: CASSLAGAELANYGYTF; cdr3_nt: TGTGCCAGCAGCTTAGCGGGAGCGGAGCTAGCTAACTATGGCTACACCTTC
v_call: TRBV12-5; clone_size: .; cdr3_length: 16; d_call: .; j_call: TRBJ2-1; cdr3_aa: CASGLARDTDNNEQFF; cdr3_nt: TGTGCTAGTGGTTTGGCCCGGGACACGGATAACAATGAGCAGTTCTTC
v_call: TRBV12-3/TRBV12-4; clone_size: .; cdr3_length: 13; d_call: .; j_call: TRBJ1-5; cdr3_aa: CASSRQPNQPQHF; cdr3_nt: TGTGCCAGCAGCCGACAGCCAAATCAGCCCCAGCATTTT
v_call: TRBV21-1; clone_size: once; cdr3_length: 15; d_call: .; j_call: TRBJ2-5; cdr3_aa: CASSPRGGDQETQYF; cdr3_nt: TGTGCCAGCAGCCCCCGCGGAGGGGACCAAGAGACCCAGTACTTC
v_call: TRBV1; clone_size: .; cdr3_length: 14; d_call: .; j_call: TRBJ1-3; cdr3_aa: CTSIPGDRGNTIYF; cdr3_nt: TGCACCAGCATTCCAGGGGACCGTGGAAACACCATATATTTT
v_call: TRBV6-1; clone_size: .; cdr3_length: 16; d_call: TRBD1; j_call: TRBJ1-2; cdr3_aa: CASSVSKLGGDYGYTF; cdr3_nt: TGTGCCAGCAGTGTATCTAAGTTAGGGGGCGACTATGGCTACACCTTC
v_call: TRBV7-2; clone_size: few; cdr3_length: 12; d_call: .; j_call: TRBJ2-7; cdr3_aa: CASSSILYEQYF; cdr3_nt: TGTGCCAGCAGCTCAATCCTATACGAGCAGTACTTC
v_call: TRBV5-5; clone_size: .; cdr3_length: 13; d_call: .; j_call: TRBJ1-1; cdr3_aa: CASSLADNPSAFF; cdr3_nt: TGTGCCAGCAGCTTGGCGGACAACCCTTCAGCTTTCTTT
v_call: TRBV6-5; clone_size: .; cdr3_length: 14; d_call: .; j_call: TRBJ1-2; cdr3_aa: CASSYGGRSYGYTF; cdr3_nt: TGTGCCAGCAGTTACGGGGGCAGATCCTATGGCTACACCTTC
v_call: TRBV27; clone_size: .; cdr3_length: 16; d_call: .; j_call: TRBJ1-6; cdr3_aa: CASSPSVSANNSPLHF; cdr3_nt: TGTGCCAGCAGCCCTTCGGTGAGCGCAAATAATTCACCCCTCCACTTT
v_call: TRBV4-3; clone_size: .; cdr3_length: 15; d_call: .; j_call: TRBJ1-2; cdr3_aa: CASSQGAGAVYGYTF; cdr3_nt: TGCGCCAGCAGCCAAGGAGCGGGGGCAGTCTATGGCTACACCTTC
v_call: TRBV3-1/TRBV3-2; clone_size: .; cdr3_length: 14; d_call: TRBD1; j_call: TRBJ2-1; cdr3_aa: CASSQASGTGYQFF; cdr3_nt: TGTGCCAGCAGCCAAGCTTCCGGGACAGGGTACCAGTTCTTC
v_call: TRBV5-1; clone_size: once; cdr3_length: 14; d_call: .; j_call: TRBJ2-5; cdr3_aa: CASSLGAGMETQYF; cdr3_nt: TGCGCCAGCAGCTTGGGAGCAGGGATGGAGACCCAGTACTTC
v_call: TRBV5-6; clone_size: .; cdr3_length: 14; d_call: .; j_call: TRBJ2-2; cdr3_aa: CASSPPGYTGELFF; cdr3_nt: TGTGCCAGCAGCCCCCCGGGTTACACCGGGGAGCTGTTTTTT
v_call: TRBV18; clone_size: .; cdr3_length: 15; d_call: TRBD1; j_call: TRBJ1-1; cdr3_aa: CASSRAGTGNTEAFF; cdr3_nt: TGTGCCAGCTCACGAGCCGGGACAGGGAACACTGAAGCTTTCTTT
v_call: TRBV5-8; clone_size: .; cdr3_length: 15; d_call: .; j_call: TRBJ2-2; cdr3_aa: CASIRGRTKTGELFF; cdr3_nt: TGTGCCAGCATCAGGGGACGGACGAAAACCGGGGAGCTGTTTTTT
v_call: TRBV18; clone_size: .; cdr3_length: 14; d_call: TRBD1; j_call: TRBJ1-1; cdr3_aa: CASSRQGANTEAFF; cdr3_nt: TGTGCCAGCTCACGACAGGGGGCGAACACTGAAGCTTTCTTT
v_call: TRBV24-1; clone_size: once; cdr3_length: 16; d_call: TRBD1; j_call: TRBJ1-5; cdr3_aa: CATSDLVDRVDQPQHF; cdr3_nt: TGTGCCACCAGTGATTTGGTGGACAGGGTTGATCAGCCCCAGCATTTT
v_call: TRBV2; clone_size: .; cdr3_length: 13; d_call: TRBD1; j_call: TRBJ1-2; cdr3_aa: CATGTDTLYGYTF; cdr3_nt: TGTGCCACCGGGACAGATACCCTCTATGGCTACACCTTC
v_call: TRBV7-9; clone_size: .; cdr3_length: 11; d_call: .; j_call: TRBJ1-2; cdr3_aa: CASSGAIGYTF; cdr3_nt: TGTGCCAGCAGCGGGGCTATTGGCTACACCTTC
v_call: TRBV7-2; clone_size: .; cdr3_length: 12; d_call: .; j_call: TRBJ1-2; cdr3_aa: CASSSRGDGYTF; cdr3_nt: TGTGCCAGCAGCTCCCGGGGGGATGGCTACACCTTC
v_call: TRBV5-5; clone_size: .; cdr3_length: 14; d_call: TRBD1; j_call: TRBJ2-7; cdr3_aa: CASRTGTGSYEQYF; cdr3_nt: TGTGCCAGCAGGACCGGGACAGGGTCCTACGAGCAGTACTTC
v_call: TRBV5-4; clone_size: .; cdr3_length: 14; d_call: TRBD2; j_call: TRBJ2-7; cdr3_aa: CASSRGGADYEQYF; cdr3_nt: TGTGCCAGCAGCCGCGGGGGGGCCGATTACGAGCAGTACTTC
v_call: TRBV4-1; clone_size: .; cdr3_length: 15; d_call: .; j_call: TRBJ1-3; cdr3_aa: CASSQDGGLGYTIYF; cdr3_nt: TGCGCCAGCAGCCAAGATGGGGGACTGGGGTACACCATATATTTT
v_call: TRBV6-5; clone_size: .; cdr3_length: 13; d_call: .; j_call: TRBJ1-5; cdr3_aa: CASTPSLNQPQHF; cdr3_nt: TGTGCCAGCACCCCGTCGCTAAATCAGCCCCAGCATTTT
v_call: TRBV7-9; clone_size: .; cdr3_length: 16; d_call: .; j_call: TRBJ1-2; cdr3_aa: CASSLGFNMRLYGYTF; cdr3_nt: TGTGCCAGCAGCTTAGGTTTCAATATGCGTCTCTATGGCTACACCTTC
v_call: TRBV7-2; clone_size: .; cdr3_length: 12; d_call: .; j_call: TRBJ2-7; cdr3_aa: CASSLSSYEQYF; cdr3_nt: TGTGCCAGCAGCCTCAGCTCCTACGAGCAGTACTTC
v_call: TRBV5-1; clone_size: .; cdr3_length: 15; d_call: .; j_call: TRBJ1-1; cdr3_aa: CASSLMTGMNTEAFF; cdr3_nt: TGCGCCAGCAGCTTGATGACGGGAATGAACACTGAAGCTTTCTTT
v_call: TRBV3-1/TRBV3-2; clone_size: .; cdr3_length: 13; d_call: .; j_call: TRBJ2-1; cdr3_aa: CASRPGLLNEQFF; cdr3_nt: TGTGCCAGCAGACCCGGACTCCTGAATGAGCAGTTCTTC
v_call: TRBV5-4; clone_size: .; cdr3_length: 16; d_call: .; j_call: TRBJ1-3; cdr3_aa: CASSFGTTSPGNTIYF; cdr3_nt: TGTGCCAGCAGCTTCGGGACAACAAGCCCTGGAAACACCATATATTTT
v_call: TRBV24-1; clone_size: .; cdr3_length: 14; d_call: TRBD1; j_call: TRBJ2-5; cdr3_aa: CATSQTGGGKTQYF; cdr3_nt: TGTGCCACCAGCCAGACAGGGGGCGGAAAGACCCAGTACTTC
v_call: TRBV4-1; clone_size: .; cdr3_length: 14; d_call: .; j_call: TRBJ2-3; cdr3_aa: CASSPYSSTDTQYF; cdr3_nt: TGCGCCAGCAGCCCGTATTCTAGCACAGATACGCAGTATTTT
v_call: TRBV9; clone_size: .; cdr3_length: 11; d_call: .; j_call: TRBJ2-1; cdr3_aa: CASSGRSEQFF; cdr3_nt: TGTGCCAGCAGCGGGAGGTCGGAGCAGTTCTTC
v_call: TRBV6-5; clone_size: .; cdr3_length: 13; d_call: .; j_call: TRBJ2-1; cdr3_aa: CASSYSRDTKQFF; cdr3_nt: TGTGCCAGCAGTTACTCCCGGGACACTAAGCAGTTCTTC
v_call: TRBV24-1; clone_size: .; cdr3_length: 17; d_call: TRBD1; j_call: TRBJ2-5; cdr3_aa: CATSALPGTGERETQYF; cdr3_nt: TGTGCCACCAGTGCACTCCCGGGGACAGGAGAGAGGGAGACCCAGTACTTC
v_call: TRBV9; clone_size: .; cdr3_length: 14; d_call: TRBD1; j_call: TRBJ1-1; cdr3_aa: CASSVNPGGTEAFF; cdr3_nt: TGTGCCAGCAGCGTAAATCCAGGGGGTACTGAAGCTTTCTTT
v_call: TRBV19; clone_size: .; cdr3_length: 14; d_call: TRBD1; j_call: TRBJ1-6; cdr3_aa: CASKQQGVASPLHF; cdr3_nt: TGTGCCAGTAAACAACAGGGGGTAGCTTCACCCCTCCACTTT
v_call: TRBV18; clone_size: .; cdr3_length: 17; d_call: TRBD2; j_call: TRBJ2-1; cdr3_aa: CASSPRTSGGSYNEQFF; cdr3_nt: TGTGCCAGCTCACCTAGGACTAGCGGGGGGTCCTACAATGAGCAGTTCTTC
v_call: TRBV7-2; clone_size: .; cdr3_length: 14; d_call: TRBD1; j_call: TRBJ1-2; cdr3_aa: CASSFIGQDYGYTF; cdr3_nt: TGTGCCAGCAGCTTCATCGGACAGGACTATGGCTACACCTTC
v_call: TRBV27; clone_size: .; cdr3_length: 15; d_call: .; j_call: TRBJ1-4; cdr3_aa: CASSTHREGDEKLFF; cdr3_nt: TGTGCCAGCAGTACACACAGGGAAGGTGATGAAAAACTGTTTTTT
v_call: TRBV27; clone_size: .; cdr3_length: 14; d_call: TRBD1; j_call: TRBJ1-6; cdr3_aa: CASRQGAWDSPLHF; cdr3_nt: TGTGCCAGTCGACAGGGGGCATGGGATTCACCCCTCCACTTT
v_call: TRBV12-5; clone_size: .; cdr3_length: 13; d_call: .; j_call: TRBJ2-7; cdr3_aa: CASGLAVSYEQYF; cdr3_nt: TGTGCTAGTGGTTTGGCCGTTAGTTACGAGCAGTACTTC
v_call: TRBV5-4; clone_size: .; cdr3_length: 14; d_call: .; j_call: TRBJ2-2; cdr3_aa: CASRPGSDTGELFF; cdr3_nt: TGTGCCAGCAGGCCGGGGAGTGACACCGGGGAGCTGTTTTTT
v_call: TRBV5-4; clone_size: .; cdr3_length: 16; d_call: TRBD2; j_call: TRBJ2-3; cdr3_aa: CASSWTSGGGTDTQYF; cdr3_nt: TGTGCCAGCAGCTGGACTAGCGGGGGGGGCACAGATACGCAGTATTTT